A selection of T cell receptor beta chains follows, all from one sample in a study of T cells in localized non-small cell lung cancer. Some clones are missing from TCRdb's copy, which holds only in-frame ones; the method was immunoSEQ multiplex PCR. The sample shows 23,000 or so clones, about nine tenths of them seen only once. The sequencing used peripheral blood mononuclear cells, collected before any cancer treatment. The receptors were sampled from a woman aged 35 to 75 with stage III lung adenocarcinoma. Both conserved end residues are part of each CDR3. The D gene is left open where the match is weak. Rows give clone size only sometimes, using once, few, many, or a class for an expanded clone.

.,13,.,TRBV5-4,TRBJ2-7,CASSLTGQTGQYF,TGTGCCAGCAGCTTGACCGGACAGACGGGGCAGTACTTC
.,15,.,TRBV27,TRBJ1-6,CASSPGVRGISPLHF,TGTGCCAGCAGCCCAGGGGTCCGAGGGATTTCACCCCTCCACTTT
.,13,.,TRBV10-1,TRBJ1-2,CASSGNRVGGYTF,TGCGCCAGCAGTGGGAACAGGGTTGGTGGCTACACCTTC
.,10,.,TRBV6-1,TRBJ1-6,CASLISPLHF,TGTGCCAGCCTGATTTCACCCCTCCACTTT
.,15,TRBD2,TRBV7-2,TRBJ2-3,CASSLAGGRIDTQYF,TGTGCCAGCAGCTTGGCGGGGGGACGGATAGATACGCAGTATTTT
.,14,.,TRBV7-6,TRBJ1-1,CASSLGGGSTEAFF,TGTGCCAGCAGCTTAGGAGGGGGGAGCACTGAAGCTTTCTTT
once,14,.,TRBV5-1,TRBJ1-3,CASSLEGSGNTIYF,TGCGCCAGCAGCTTGGAAGGCAGTGGAAACACCATATATTTT
.,15,TRBD1,TRBV2,TRBJ2-1,CASNKRQGAFYEQFF,TGTGCCAGCAATAAGCGGCAGGGGGCTTTTTATGAGCAGTTCTTC
.,12,TRBD1,TRBV10-3,TRBJ1-1,CAIRGQGAEAFF,TGTGCCATCAGGGGACAGGGGGCTGAAGCTTTCTTT
.,13,.,TRBV6-5,TRBJ1-6,CASSFEGNSPLHF,TGTGCCAGCAGTTTCGAGGGGAATTCACCCCTCCACTTT
.,17,.,TRBV2,TRBJ2-2,CASSHERGQPNTGELFF,TGTGCCAGCAGTCACGAACGTGGACAGCCGAACACCGGGGAGCTGTTTTTT
.,14,TRBD1,TRBV5-4,TRBJ1-4,CASSRQGPAEKLFF,TGTGCCAGCAGCCGACAGGGACCCGCAGAAAAACTGTTTTTT
.,14,.,TRBV28,TRBJ2-7,CASSLGGATYEQYF,TGTGCCAGCAGTTTGGGGGGGGCAACCTACGAGCAGTACTTC
.,15,TRBD1,TRBV7-9,TRBJ1-4,CASRPRTGEDEKLFF,TGTGCCAGCAGACCTCGGACAGGGGAGGATGAAAAACTGTTTTTT
.,16,.,TRBV18,TRBJ2-7,CASSPQRNIGSYEQYF,TGTGCCAGCTCACCACAGAGGAACATCGGTTCCTACGAGCAGTACTTC
.,16,.,TRBV9,TRBJ2-5,CASSVGVGAGQETQYF,TGTGCCAGCAGCGTAGGCGTCGGGGCGGGTCAAGAGACCCAGTACTTC
.,15,.,TRBV11-1,TRBJ2-7,CASSFGIADPYEQYF,TGTGCCAGCAGCTTCGGAATCGCGGATCCCTACGAGCAGTACTTC
.,14,TRBD1,TRBV5-1,TRBJ2-7,CASSLTGVRHEQYF,TGCGCCAGCAGCTTAACAGGGGTTCGCCACGAGCAGTACTTC
.,15,TRBD1,TRBV19,TRBJ1-1,CANDRGRLGETEAFF,TGTGCCAACGACAGGGGGCGGTTGGGGGAAACTGAAGCTTTCTTT
.,15,.,TRBV27,TRBJ2-1,CASSISGEAYNEQFF,TGTGCCAGCAGTATTAGCGGAGAAGCCTACAATGAGCAGTTCTTC
.,13,.,TRBV7-3,TRBJ2-5,CASSPSRSETQYF,TGTGCCAGCAGCCCGTCTAGATCAGAGACCCAGTACTTC
.,12,.,TRBV2,TRBJ1-1,CASRRTAPEAFF,TGTGCCAGCAGACGGACCGCTCCTGAAGCTTTCTTT
.,15,TRBD2,TRBV6-1,TRBJ2-5,CASSESVGRGATQYF,TGTGCCAGCAGTGAATCAGTGGGGAGGGGCGCGACCCAGTACTTC
.,14,.,TRBV5-5,TRBJ1-3,CASSLVLSGNTIYF,TGTGCCAGCAGCTTGGTCCTATCGGGAAACACCATATATTTT
.,15,.,TRBV6-1,TRBJ1-4,CASKLGPERGEKLFF,TGTGCCAGCAAGTTGGGGCCCGAGAGGGGGGAAAAACTGTTTTTT
.,15,.,TRBV29-1,TRBJ1-1,CSVEDLQRMNTEAFF,TGCAGCGTTGAAGATCTTCAAAGGATGAACACTGAAGCTTTCTTT
.,15,TRBD1,TRBV2,TRBJ2-3,CASSEVGGPTDTQYF,TGTGCCAGCAGTGAAGTAGGGGGCCCCACAGATACGCAGTATTTT
.,16,TRBD1,TRBV11-1,TRBJ2-7,CASSSAGTGGSYEQYF,TGTGCCAGCAGCTCCGCCGGGACAGGGGGCTCCTACGAGCAGTACTTC
.,15,.,TRBV7-8,TRBJ1-5,CASSSGASRNQPQHF,TGTGCCAGCAGCTCGGGTGCTTCGAGGAATCAGCCCCAGCATTTT